This TCR beta chain was retrieved from a study of T cells in Graves' hyperthyroidism and ophthalmopathy. Study details: Any treatment followed the collection of peripheral blood at initial diagnosis.

Overall study findings and caveats: It was a median roughly 6.5 months before onset that the model predicted ophthalmopathy. Most thyroid clonotypes expanded above 0.001 were also detected in blood.

This clonotype appeared many times. As yet, its antigen is unknown. The CDR3 contains 16 residues. Trimming took 3 bases from V and 4 from J; bases not matched to a gene: 6. Germline-derived CDR1 and CDR2 are MNHEY and SVGEGT. The cohort's ophthalmopathy patients, a group with duration under 3 months, had a Clinical Activity Score of at least 3 and a NOSPECS grade of at least 4. Amplification targeted TCR beta CDR3 regions from RNA transcripts. The study used the HTBI primer set for a first-round RT-PCR of the TCR CDR3. TCRdb itself ran the multiplex PCR reads through MiXCR, one entry per CDR3 protein. Of approximately 610,000 distinct CDR3 sequences listed, under 15% are singletons.

Sequencing was carried out using blood. The V and J genes are TRBV6-2 or TRBV6-3 and TRBJ1-6; TRBD1 matches at 7 bases. This receptor was obtained from a woman between 40 and 55 years old with Graves' ophthalmopathy. DNA of the CDR3: TGTGCCAGCAGTTATGACCGGACAGGATATAATTCACCCCTCCACTTT. This codes for CASSYDRTGYNSPLHF.